This T cell receptor (beta chain) comes out of a study of CD8 T cells in ankylosing spondylitis. General study points: According to the report, clones linked to the disease were significantly enriched in matched synovial fluid samples taken from ankylosing spondylitis patients. The authors found the disease-linked clones to be CD8+ and relatively rare in peripheral blood.

Researchers built TCR beta libraries using quantitative 5'-RACE with molecular barcodes. TCRdb fed the 5' RACE reads into MiXCR, producing one record per CDR3 protein. The sample lists 200,000 to 250,000 distinct CDR3 sequences; about 11% were seen once. This clonotype appeared many times. Its antigen is not identified. V was cut by 2 bases and J by 5 bases, with 9 bases left in between. The CDR3 covers 13 residues. CDR1 and CDR2 from the germline V gene are MNHEY and SVGEGT. The clonotype comes from a male donor with ankylosing spondylitis or in good health (not recorded which). What was sequenced was blood, either unsorted or a sorted T cell fraction (not recorded which). This chain uses TRBV6-2 or TRBV6-3 with TRBJ2-5; D possibly matches TRBD1 or TRBD2 (5 bases each). The CDR3 is CASSYGGEETQYF. CDR3 nucleotide sequence: TGTGCCAGCAGTTACGGGGGTGAGGAGACCCAGTACTTC.